This T cell receptor beta chain is from a study of blood T cell repertoires in COVID-19. In the study overall: From T cells, B-cell-depleted T cells, or PBMCs came the material, which was cDNA or gDNA.

V was pared by 5 bases and J by 3 bases, with 13 bases between. The CDR3 runs 15 residues. The germline V gene has CDR1 SEHNR and CDR2 FQNEAQ (reference sequence). Participants were aged about 18 to 100 years from about 25 US areas. The authors' processing: Amplification from reference gene primers served as the basis for estimated nucleated cell counts. Only in-frame clones appear in the TCRdb table, and some are missing; sequencing was by immunoSEQ multiplex PCR. The V and J calls and clone size come from that table; D and trimming were worked out from the DNA. Of 200,000 to 300,000 clones detected, about 87% appear once; the ten largest clones hold approximately 0.9%.

The receptor was isolated from a man between 45 and 60 years old who had been exposed to COVID-19. Sequencing was done on a sample of PBMCs or T cells enriched from blood (not recorded which). The chain carries TRBV7-9 and TRBJ2-2, with a weak D call TRBD2 (6 bases). CDR3 loop: CASSPVRLDTGELFF. The CDR3 bases are TGTGCCAGCAGCCCCGTGAGACTAGACACCGGGGAGCTGTTTTTT.